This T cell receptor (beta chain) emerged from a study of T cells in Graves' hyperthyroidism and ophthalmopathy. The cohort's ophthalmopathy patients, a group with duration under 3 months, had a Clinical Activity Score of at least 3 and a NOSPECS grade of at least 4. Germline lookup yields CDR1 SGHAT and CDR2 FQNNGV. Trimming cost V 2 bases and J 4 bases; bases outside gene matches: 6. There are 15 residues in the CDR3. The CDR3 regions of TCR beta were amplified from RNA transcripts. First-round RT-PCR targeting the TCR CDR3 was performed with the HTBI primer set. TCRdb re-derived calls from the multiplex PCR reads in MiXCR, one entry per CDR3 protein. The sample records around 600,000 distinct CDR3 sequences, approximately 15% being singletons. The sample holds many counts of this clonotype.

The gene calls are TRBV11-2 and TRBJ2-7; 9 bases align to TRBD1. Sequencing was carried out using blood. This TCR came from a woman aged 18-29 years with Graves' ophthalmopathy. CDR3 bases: TGTGCCAGCAGCTTAACTACAGGGGGCGAGTACGAGCAGTACTTC. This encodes CASSLTTGGEYEQYF.